These T cell receptor beta chains were read from a single sample in a study of yellow fever vaccine responses in identical twins. A single record per CDR3 protein comes from TCRdb applying MiXCR to the RT-PCR reads. The sample comprises approximately 5,000 distinct CDR3 sequences, 65% to 80% of which are singletons, and around 1.7% rests with the top ten. Specimen: T cells from blood (PBMCs), unsorted or a sorted subset (not recorded which), collected before or after yellow fever vaccination (not recorded which). The receptors here all came from a woman younger than 35 who received the yellow fever vaccine. The CDR3 runs from the conserved cysteine through the conserved F or W. The D gene is left open where the match is weak. Clone size is given for some rows only: seen once, a few or many times, or a class if the clone is expanded.

TRBJ2-1	.	.	TRBV11-3	TGTGCCAGCAGCCGCGGGAAGGTGGACTTATCCTACAATGAGCAGTTCTTC	CASSRGKVDLSYNEQFF
TRBJ1-1	.	.	TRBV29-1	TGCAGTTCGGGGAGGGTGGATACTGAAGCTTTCTTT	CSSGRVDTEAFF
TRBJ2-2	.	.	TRBV6-2/TRBV6-3	TGTGCCAGCAGTTACACCCCCCCGGGGTCGGCCGGGGAGCTGTTTTTT	CASSYTPPGSAGELFF
TRBJ2-7	.	.	TRBV29-1	TGCAGCGTTGAAGGGGGGGTAGGGGGCTCCTACGAGCAGTACTTC	CSVEGGVGGSYEQYF
TRBJ2-7	.	.	TRBV7-6	TGTGCTAGCAGCCCCCACAGGGCACCCTACGAGCAGTACTTC	CASSPHRAPYEQYF
TRBJ2-1	once	TRBD2	TRBV29-1	TGCAGCGCCCTGCGGGAGGTGTACAATGAGCAGTTCTTC	CSALREVYNEQFF
TRBJ2-5	.	.	TRBV28	TGTGCCAGTAACACAGGGTTCGAGACCCAGTACTTC	CASNTGFETQYF
TRBJ2-1	.	.	TRBV2	TGTGCCAGCAGTGAAAACGGTTTTGGGGAGCAGTTCTTC	CASSENGFGEQFF
TRBJ2-3	.	TRBD2	TRBV5-1	TGCGCCAGCAGCTTGGCACTAGCGGGAGGGCCGAGGACAGATACGCAGTATTTT	CASSLALAGGPRTDTQYF
TRBJ2-1	.	TRBD2	TRBV20-1	TGTAGTACCGTCTGGCGGGAGGTATCGAGTGAGCAGTTCTTC	CSTVWREVSSEQFF
TRBJ2-7	few	.	TRBV11-1	TGTGCCAGCAGCGCCGGGACGCCTTCCTACGAGCAGTACTTC	CASSAGTPSYEQYF
TRBJ2-7	.	TRBD2	TRBV10-3	TGTGCCATCAGCAAGACTAGCGGCTACGAGCAGTACTTC	CAISKTSGYEQYF
TRBJ2-1	few	.	TRBV18	TGTGCCAGCTCACCAATGAACAGCTACAATGAGCAGTTCTTC	CASSPMNSYNEQFF
TRBJ2-1	.	TRBD2	TRBV7-6	TGTGCCAGCAGCTTACGAAGGACGGGGGGACTTTACAATGAGCAGTTCTTC	CASSLRRTGGLYNEQFF
TRBJ2-7	once	TRBD1	TRBV2	TGTGCCAGCGGGCCGGACAGGCTGAGCTACTTC	CASGPDRLSYF
TRBJ2-3	.	TRBD1	TRBV20-1	TGCAGTGCAACCAGGACAGGGGGCTTGGGTACGCAGTATTTT	CSATRTGGLGTQYF
TRBJ2-5	.	.	TRBV14	TGTGCCAGCAGCCAAGATTTGTCCCCGGCTCAAGAGACCCAGTACTTC	CASSQDLSPAQETQYF
TRBJ2-3	.	TRBD2	TRBV15	TGTGCCACCAGCAAAAGCGGGGAGGGCACAGATACGCAGTATTTT	CATSKSGEGTDTQYF
TRBJ1-1	.	TRBD1	TRBV2	TGTGCCAGCAGAGGGCAGGGGGGAATGAACACTGAAGCTTTCTTT	CASRGQGGMNTEAFF
TRBJ2-7	.	.	TRBV4-1	TGCGCCAGCAGCCAAGCCTCCACAGGACCCTACGAGCAGTACTTC	CASSQASTGPYEQYF
TRBJ2-5	few	TRBD2	TRBV20-1	TGCAGTGCTAGTCACCTAGCGGGAGGTGCCGAGACCCAGTACTTC	CSASHLAGGAETQYF
TRBJ2-7	.	.	TRBV4-2	TGTGCCAGCAGCCAAGAAACCTACGAGCAGTACTTC	CASSQETYEQYF
TRBJ2-1	.	TRBD1	TRBV11-3	TGTGCCAGCAGCTTAGGGACAGGGCAAAACAATGAGCAGTTCTTC	CASSLGTGQNNEQFF
TRBJ2-7	.	.	TRBV25-1	TGTGCCAGCAGTGTACCCTCGGAGGGCTACGAGCAGTACTTC	CASSVPSEGYEQYF
TRBJ2-2	.	TRBD2	TRBV2	TGTGCCAGCAAGGCTAGCGGAAACACCGGGGAGCTGTTTTTT	CASKASGNTGELFF
TRBJ2-5	.	.	TRBV29-1	TGCAGCGTACAGGGAGAATTAAAAGAGACCCAGTACTTC	CSVQGELKETQYF
TRBJ2-1	.	.	TRBV4-1	TGCGCCAGCAGCCAAGATCTAGCCCCCCCCTACAATGAGCAGTTCTTC	CASSQDLAPPYNEQFF
TRBJ2-1	.	.	TRBV2	TGTGCCAGCCACCGGGCCAACAATGAGCAGTTCTTC	CASHRANNEQFF
TRBJ2-1	.	.	TRBV29-1	TGCAGCGTTGATTCCCGTCGAGCTTCCTACAATGAGCAGTTCTTC	CSVDSRRASYNEQFF
TRBJ2-7	.	TRBD1	TRBV18	TGTGCCAGCTCATCAAAGCAGGGGGCCTACGAGCAGTACTTC	CASSSKQGAYEQYF
TRBJ2-2	once	.	TRBV29-1	TGCAGCGTTGAAGCGGGAGCCACCGGGGAGCTGTTTTTT	CSVEAGATGELFF
TRBJ2-1	.	TRBD2	TRBV5-1	TGCGCCAGCAGCGCTGGCGCTAGCGGGAGGAATTACAATGAGCAGTTCTTC	CASSAGASGRNYNEQFF
TRBJ1-3	.	.	TRBV10-1	TGCGCCAGCAGTGACAGCTACTACTCTGGAAACACCATATATTTT	CASSDSYYSGNTIYF
TRBJ2-7	.	.	TRBV20-1	TGCAGTGCTCAACCCGACTCATACGAGCAGTACTTC	CSAQPDSYEQYF
TRBJ2-1	.	TRBD2	TRBV5-6	TGTGCCAGCAGGGCCGGGACTAGCGGGGGGGTCTACAATGAGCAGTTCTTC	CASRAGTSGGVYNEQFF
TRBJ2-7	.	TRBD1	TRBV30	TGTGCCTGGACCGGGACAGGGGGGTCGCGGCAGTACTTC	CAWTGTGGSRQYF
TRBJ1-6	.	.	TRBV28	TGTGCCAGCAGTTTCGGGATTAATAATTCACCCCTCCACTTT	CASSFGINNSPLHF
TRBJ2-3	.	.	TRBV25-1	TGTGCCAGCAGTGAATTCCCCAGCACAGATACGCAGTATTTT	CASSEFPSTDTQYF
TRBJ2-7	.	TRBD1	TRBV29-1	TGCAGCGTTGACGGGACAGGGGCGTTTGCTCACGAGCAGTACTTC	CSVDGTGAFAHEQYF
TRBJ2-1	few	TRBD2	TRBV6-4	TGTGCCAGCAGTGACCTAGCGGGAGGGCCCGATGAGCAGTTCTTC	CASSDLAGGPDEQFF
TRBJ1-2	.	.	TRBV29-1	TGCAGCGTTGAAGACGGACAGCCCTCAATAGATGGCTACACCTTC	CSVEDGQPSIDGYTF
TRBJ2-1	.	TRBD2	TRBV20-1	TGCAGTGCTAGAGATGTAGCGGGGGGATCGTACAATGAGCAGTTCTTC	CSARDVAGGSYNEQFF